This entry describes one T cell receptor beta chain. Its specificity is unknown. The donors (healthy individuals) were bone marrow donors. 60 Vbeta and 13 Jbeta primers were used in PCR. Authors' methods: A later analysis tallied 75 million to 80 million unique TCR beta chains, around 12 million of them shared. The method was immunoSEQ multiplex PCR; TCRdb's version includes in-frame clones alone and lacks a portion of them. From that table come the V and J calls and clone size; the DNA was used to work out D and trimming. This sample's table has over 100,000 clones. The sample comes from a study of cytomegalovirus exposure and HLA in healthy donors. General study findings and limits: Reports indicate that TCR beta sequences accurately predicted the HLA-A and HLA-B alleles of most subjects. An assumption of roughly uniform sequencing depth across donors underlay the presence/absence analyses.

Trimming took 5 bases from V and 3 from J, leaving 19 bases between them. The CDR3 runs 16 residues. Germline V CDR1 and CDR2: SEHNR, FQNEAQ (reference sequence). The chain joins TRBV7-9 to TRBJ1-2, with D perhaps matching TRBD1 (6 bases). This clonotype originated in a man between 18 and 29 years old in good health and CMV-seronegative. Sample: PBMCs. The CDR3 DNA reads TGTGCCAGCAGCCTGACAGGACAGTGGGACCACTATGGCTACACCTTC. This codes for CASSLTGQWDHYGYTF. Looking up the rest from reference TRBV7-9 and TRBJ1-2 gives the full variable domain: DTGVSQNPRHKITKRGQNVTFRCDPISEHNRLYWYRQTLGQGPEFLTYFQNEAQLEKSRLLSDRFSAERPKGSFSTLEIQRTEQGDSAMYLCASSLTGQWDHYGYTFGSGTRLTVV.